A selection of T cell receptor beta chains follows, all from one sample in a study of OX40 agonist ivuxolimab in advanced cancers. Profiled with immunoSEQ multiplex PCR; TCRdb holds only in-frame clones, not every one. The top ten clones hold 1.5% to 2% of a sample with some 37,000 clones, around 82% of them seen once. Sequenced here: CD4+ or CD8+ T cells sorted from blood, sampled in a trial of the OX40 agonist ivuxolimab. The receptor source for this set is an adult with an advanced solid tumor such as melanoma, head and neck, liver or kidney cancer. CDR3s include the opening cysteine and the closing phenylalanine or tryptophan. A D gene is named only where the DNA matches it firmly. Clone size is not always given. Where it is, it says once, few, many or a class for expanded clones.

size	V	D	J	DNA	CDR3
.	TRBV6-5	.	TRBJ2-7	TGTGCCAGCAGGGACTCCTACGAGCAGTACTTC	CASRDSYEQYF
.	TRBV28	.	TRBJ2-7	TGTGCCAGCAGGAACTTCATGTTGGGTTTGGGCGAGCAGTACTTC	CASRNFMLGLGEQYF
.	TRBV5-4	TRBD2	TRBJ2-1	TGTGCCAGCAGCCCCTCGACTAGCAGGAGCTCCTACAATGAGCAGTTCTTC	CASSPSTSRSSYNEQFF
.	TRBV4-2	.	TRBJ2-1	TGTGCCAGCAGCCAAGATGGGGGGAGCTCCTACAATGAGCAGTTCTTC	CASSQDGGSSYNEQFF
.	TRBV6-4	TRBD2	TRBJ2-7	TGTGCCAGCAGTGTTGAAGCGGGATCCTCCTACGAGCAGTACTTC	CASSVEAGSSYEQYF
.	TRBV2	.	TRBJ2-1	TGTGCCAGCCGGCTGACCCAGTTCAGCGATGAGCAGTTCTTC	CASRLTQFSDEQFF
.	TRBV5-8	TRBD1	TRBJ2-2	TGTGCCAGCAGCCCGACACAGGGGGCAGCCGGGGAGCTGTTTTTT	CASSPTQGAAGELFF
.	TRBV28	.	TRBJ1-1	TGTGCCAGCAGTTCGGCAAGAGACATTATGAGCACTGAAGCTTTCTTT	CASSSARDIMSTEAFF
once	TRBV28	.	TRBJ1-5	TGTGCCAGCAGTTTACCTGGCGGCCATCAGCCCCAGCATTTT	CASSLPGGHQPQHF
.	TRBV11-1	.	TRBJ1-2	TGTGCCAGCAGCTCCACCCCCCTCACGGAGAACTATGGCTACACCTTC	CASSSTPLTENYGYTF
.	TRBV9	.	TRBJ1-2	TGTGCCAGCAGCCGGGGGGAACAGCCAGCTAACTATGGCTACACCTTC	CASSRGEQPANYGYTF
.	TRBV18	TRBD2	TRBJ2-7	TGTGCCAGCTCATCTCTACTAGCGGGAGAGTACTACGAGCAGTACTTC	CASSSLLAGEYYEQYF
.	TRBV11-2	.	TRBJ2-3	TGTGCCAGCAGCTTAGGGAGCCGCACAGATACGCAGTATTTT	CASSLGSRTDTQYF
.	TRBV10-1	.	TRBJ1-1	TGCGCCAGCAGCGTTGCAGGGAACACTGAAGCTTTCTTT	CASSVAGNTEAFF
few	TRBV6-1	.	TRBJ2-4	TGTGCCAGCAGTGCGGACGTCCCTATCATTCAGTACTTC	CASSADVPIIQYF
.	TRBV4-2	TRBD1	TRBJ2-7	TGTGCCAGCAGCCAAGCCCCAGGGGGTTACTACGAGCAGTACTTC	CASSQAPGGYYEQYF
.	TRBV10-3	TRBD1	TRBJ2-2	TGTGCCATCAGTAGGGACAGAGTAAACACCGGGGAGCTGTTTTTT	CAISRDRVNTGELFF
.	TRBV15	.	TRBJ2-7	TGTGCCACCAGCGGATCAGTGGGGGGCCGGTTATACGAGCAGTACTTC	CATSGSVGGRLYEQYF